This is a list of T cell receptor beta chains from one sample in a study of T cell responses to AZD1222 COVID-19 vaccine. Sequencing was performed with immunoSEQ multiplex PCR; in TCRdb, only in-frame clones are kept and a portion is missing. The sample holds fewer than 200,000 clones, 92% seen once. This material consisted of peripheral blood, taken on day 0 of AZD1222 vaccination. Receptor source: an adult in good health. CDR3s include the opening cysteine and the closing phenylalanine or tryptophan. The D gene is left open where the match is weak. For some rows the clone size is stated as once, few or many, or as a class when expanded; others skip it.

abundance	v_gene	d_gene	j_gene	CDR3nt	CDR3aa
.	TRBV24-1	.	TRBJ2-1	TGTGCCACCCGTTTGGGGGGGGCACTAGGCAATGAGCAGTTCTTC	CATRLGGALGNEQFF
.	TRBV11-3	TRBD2	TRBJ2-2	TGTGCCAGCAGCTTAGGGACTAGCTTGAACACCGGGGAGCTGTTTTTT	CASSLGTSLNTGELFF
.	TRBV7-2	TRBD1	TRBJ1-2	TGTGCCAGCAGCTCCTCGCCGGGACAGGGCGGTTGGCATGGCTACACCTTC	CASSSSPGQGGWHGYTF
.	TRBV7-3	.	TRBJ2-3	TGTGCCAGCAGCCCCCGGAACACAGATACGCAGTATTTT	CASSPRNTDTQYF
.	TRBV4-3	.	TRBJ1-5	TGCGCCAGCAGCCAAGAGTTACGCCAGCCCCAGCATTTT	CASSQELRQPQHF
.	TRBV28	.	TRBJ1-3	TGTGCCACTTCCCAGGCCCTCTCTGGAAACACCATATATTTT	CATSQALSGNTIYF
once	TRBV7-9	.	TRBJ1-2	TGTGCCAGCAGGGAGAGGGGCCAAGAGGCCTTC	CASRERGQEAF
once	TRBV7-9	TRBD1	TRBJ1-1	TGTGCCAGCAGCTTAGCGTATAGGACAGGGGCCACTGAAGCTTTCTTT	CASSLAYRTGATEAFF
.	TRBV7-3	.	TRBJ2-7	TGTGCCAGCAGCTTAAAAGTTCGAGACGAGCAGTACTTC	CASSLKVRDEQYF
few	TRBV6-5	.	TRBJ1-3	TGTGCCAGCAGTTACGGGTTTGGCTCTGGAAACACCATATATTTT	CASSYGFGSGNTIYF
.	TRBV3-1/TRBV3-2	.	TRBJ1-1	TGTGCCAGCCAAACAGGACCGGGGGTAGGGACTGAAGCTTTCTTT	CASQTGPGVGTEAFF
.	TRBV10-3	TRBD2	TRBJ2-1	TGTGCCATCAGTGAGTCGGTTAGCGGGCCCAATGAGCAGTTCTTC	CAISESVSGPNEQFF
.	TRBV9	.	TRBJ2-3	TGTGCCAGCAGCGGACGGTTCTTAGGAAGCACAGATACGCAGTATTTT	CASSGRFLGSTDTQYF
.	TRBV4-2	TRBD1	TRBJ2-7	TGTGCCAGCAGCCAAAGGGACAGGGCGGAAGAGCAGTACTTC	CASSQRDRAEEQYF
.	TRBV27	.	TRBJ1-2	TGTGCCAGCAGTTTATCTTTCCAGGCGCTAAACTATGGCTACACCTTC	CASSLSFQALNYGYTF
.	TRBV10-2	TRBD1	TRBJ1-3	TGCGCCAGCAGAACAGGGGACTCTGGAAACACCATATATTTT	CASRTGDSGNTIYF
.	TRBV27	.	TRBJ1-6	TGTGCCAGCAGTTTATACGGGGGACGGTACAATTCACCCCTCCACTTT	CASSLYGGRYNSPLHF
.	TRBV29-1	TRBD1	TRBJ1-6	TGCAGCGTTGAACCGACAGGGGGCGCCGGGGGGTATAATTCACCCCTCCACTTT	CSVEPTGGAGGYNSPLHF
.	TRBV9	TRBD2	TRBJ2-4	TGTGCCAGCAGCGAAACTAGCGGGGGGACCATCAAAAACATTCAGTACTTC	CASSETSGGTIKNIQYF
.	TRBV4-2	.	TRBJ1-1	TGTGCCAGCAGCCAAGACCGGGGGGAAATGGCTGAAGCTTTCTTT	CASSQDRGEMAEAFF
.	TRBV9	TRBD1	TRBJ1-1	TGTGCCAGCAGCTACCGACAGGGGGGTAACACTGAAGCTTTCTTT	CASSYRQGGNTEAFF
.	TRBV19	.	TRBJ2-7	TGTGCCAGTAGTATGGGGGGATACGAGCAGTACTTC	CASSMGGYEQYF